One TCR beta chain is described in this entry. Its antigen is undetermined. This record belongs to a study of blood T cells in healthy people across ages. Study outcomes and limitations: Strong correlation existed between TCR beta diversity and naive T cell percentage. Age advanced and TCR beta diversity per million T cells fell, roughly linearly.

At least 5 micrograms of total RNA were extracted per sample. A second PCR, run for about 7 to 11 cycles, used a sample-barcoded 5' primer plus a J-beta primer mix. Each cDNA molecule carried a tag from a template-switch adaptor that contained 12 random nucleotides. TCRdb ran MiXCR on the 5' RACE reads and lists one entry per CDR3 protein. The repertoire consists of around 1,900,000 distinct CDR3 sequences, with 39% occurring once and the leading ten covering roughly 23%. Trimming cost V 6 bases and J 4 bases, with 18 bases left between them. CDR3 length equals 14 residues. CDR1 is DFQATT, CDR2 SNEGSKA, per germline (reference sequence).

The specimen sequenced was blood. The V and J genes are TRBV20-1 and TRBJ1-2; weak D call: TRBD1 (6 bases). The source of this sequence is a human donor in good health. For the CDR3, the DNA is TGCAGTGCCTACGCTGATGGGGGCCCCTATGGCTACACCTTC. It encodes CSAYADGGPYGYTF.